These 2 T cell receptor beta chains share one sample of origin, sequenced in a study of Ad26.COV2.S vaccination and SARS-CoV-2 variants (dated by TCRdb to about 2021). Taken with the paper, the label for time point translates to: individuals recovered from natural SARS-CoV-2 infection. The library was built by means of the immunoSEQ multiplex PCR assay. TCRdb limited this immuneACCESS table to in-frame rearrangements with V and J called. A share of clones is missing; checked studies link under half to unresolved V genes, and the rest is unexplained. The sample yields over 110,000 clones; about nine tenths were counted once. Of the sample, 4% to 6% is held by the ten largest clones. The sample here was peripheral blood, taken after recovery from COVID-19. The receptors were gathered from a human donor who had recovered from COVID-19.

The chain combines TRBV5-3 with TRBJ2-7, with a possible D match to TRBD2 (5 bases). TRBV5-3 belongs to the ORF category, with a function that is uncertain. Trimming removed 4 bases at V and 5 bases at J, with 19 bases between. The CDR3 extends over 15 amino acids. This chain's CDR3 is CARSLCNGLPHEQYF. The CDR3 DNA reads TGTGCCAGAAGCCTGTGCAACGGACTTCCCCACGAGCAGTACTTC.

V and J are TRBV6-1 and TRBJ2-2; D gene unclear. The CDR3 runs 13 residues. CDR1 is MNHNS, CDR2 SASEGT, per germline. Between the trimmed V and J ends, which lost 0 bases and 5 bases, there was a span of 4 bases. The CDR3 is CASSEAGTGELFF. The CDR3 region has the DNA TGTGCCAGCAGTGAAGCGGGGACCGGGGAGCTGTTTTTT.